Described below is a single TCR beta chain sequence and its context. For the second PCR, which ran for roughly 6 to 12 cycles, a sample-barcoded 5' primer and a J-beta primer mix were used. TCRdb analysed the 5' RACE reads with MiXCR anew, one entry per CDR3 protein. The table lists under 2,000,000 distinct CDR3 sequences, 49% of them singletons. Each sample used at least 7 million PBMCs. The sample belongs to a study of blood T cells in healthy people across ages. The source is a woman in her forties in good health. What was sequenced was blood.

CDR3 coding DNA: TGTGCCAGCAGTATGACCAGGGGGAACACTGAAGCTTTCTTT. Amino acid sequence: CASSMTRGNTEAFF. The rearrangement links TRBV2 to TRBJ1-1; D may be TRBD1 (6 bases). The V gene's germline CDR1 is SNHLY and CDR2 FYNNEI. V dropped 5 bases and J dropped 1 base, with 11 bases sitting between them. The CDR3 runs 14 residues.